A selection of T cell receptor beta chains follows, all from one sample in a study of monozygotic twins with inflammatory bowel disease. Using the 5' RACE reads, TCRdb records one entry per CDR3 protein without DNA. The sample has about 420,000 distinct CDR3 sequences. Input material: blood. These receptors were obtained from a human donor with ulcerative colitis or Crohn's disease, or a healthy co-twin of an affected twin (not recorded which). The CDR3 runs from the conserved cysteine through the conserved F or W.

j_gene: TRBJ1-1
v_gene: TRBV12-3/TRBV12-4
CDR3aa: CASSFTGTGGIGTEAFF

j_gene: TRBJ2-5
v_gene: TRBV20-1
CDR3aa: CSAPLTGISGGTQYF

j_gene: TRBJ2-1
v_gene: TRBV6-1
CDR3aa: CASRAGTGGPESHF

j_gene: TRBJ2-1
v_gene: TRBV29-1
CDR3aa: CSVEPSVGGANEQFF

j_gene: TRBJ2-1
v_gene: TRBV20-1
CDR3aa: CSASSGTSGVYNEQFF

j_gene: TRBJ1-5
v_gene: TRBV7-9
CDR3aa: CASRGTRCHSNQPQHF

j_gene: TRBJ2-2
v_gene: TRBV5-1
CDR3aa: CASSSGGAEGARELFF

j_gene: TRBJ2-3
v_gene: TRBV2
CDR3aa: CASSPSLLTRTDTQYF

j_gene: TRBJ2-7
v_gene: TRBV29-1
CDR3aa: CSVKGQGYEQYF

j_gene: TRBJ2-2
v_gene: TRBV5-1
CDR3aa: CASSVATGELFF

j_gene: TRBJ1-5
v_gene: TRBV9
CDR3aa: CASSATEGNQPQHF

j_gene: TRBJ2-2
v_gene: TRBV7-8
CDR3aa: CASRGPVANTGELFF

j_gene: TRBJ1-1
v_gene: TRBV6-5
CDR3aa: CASSYRRQNTEAFF

j_gene: TRBJ2-7
v_gene: TRBV7-6
CDR3aa: CASSSGRRLYEQYF

j_gene: TRBJ1-6
v_gene: TRBV30
CDR3aa: CAWSPDRAVSPLHF

j_gene: TRBJ2-7
v_gene: TRBV7-2
CDR3aa: CASSLVTGTGRPYEQYF

j_gene: TRBJ1-2
v_gene: TRBV7-9
CDR3aa: CASSLGPGTGNGYTF

j_gene: TRBJ1-6
v_gene: TRBV5-1
CDR3aa: CASTLREGAGSPLHF

j_gene: TRBJ2-3
v_gene: TRBV29-1
CDR3aa: CSVVTGGRTDTQYF

j_gene: TRBJ1-1
v_gene: TRBV18
CDR3aa: CASSPANTEAFF

j_gene: TRBJ2-5
v_gene: TRBV5-1
CDR3aa: CASSPSSGGASYF

j_gene: TRBJ2-7
v_gene: TRBV18
CDR3aa: CAGSPPMSYEQYF

j_gene: TRBJ1-2
v_gene: TRBV14
CDR3aa: CASSPFGIRQTYGYTF

j_gene: TRBJ2-4
v_gene: TRBV20-1
CDR3aa: CSAREATVAKNIQYF

j_gene: TRBJ2-5
v_gene: TRBV15
CDR3aa: CATSRDGGRQETQYF

j_gene: TRBJ1-3
v_gene: TRBV20-1
CDR3aa: CSARGFSGNTIYF

j_gene: TRBJ2-1
v_gene: TRBV3-1
CDR3aa: CASSQRGGYNEQFF

j_gene: TRBJ2-2
v_gene: TRBV19
CDR3aa: CASNHRDKRNTGELFF

j_gene: TRBJ2-7
v_gene: TRBV6-5
CDR3aa: CASRLGRFYEQYF

j_gene: TRBJ2-3
v_gene: TRBV4-1
CDR3aa: CASSHVSIDTQYF

j_gene: TRBJ2-3
v_gene: TRBV14
CDR3aa: CASSRRARSTDTQYF

j_gene: TRBJ2-3
v_gene: TRBV28
CDR3aa: CASRGLGYTDTQYF

j_gene: TRBJ1-2
v_gene: TRBV5-6
CDR3aa: CASSSVLGTYGYTF

j_gene: TRBJ1-1
v_gene: TRBV7-3
CDR3aa: CASSLEGLTSTGTEAFF

j_gene: TRBJ1-2
v_gene: TRBV19
CDR3aa: CASSRTGITYGYTF

j_gene: TRBJ1-2
v_gene: TRBV12-3/TRBV12-4
CDR3aa: CASSSTGGAGYTF

j_gene: TRBJ2-7
v_gene: TRBV5-1
CDR3aa: CASSLEGLTYEQYF

j_gene: TRBJ2-7
v_gene: TRBV5-1
CDR3aa: CASSLGQGLLYEQYF

j_gene: TRBJ2-1
v_gene: TRBV5-1
CDR3aa: CASSPRGAVSYNEQFF

j_gene: TRBJ1-5
v_gene: TRBV12-3/TRBV12-4
CDR3aa: CASSLGGGTGQPQHF

j_gene: TRBJ2-5
v_gene: TRBV5-1
CDR3aa: CASSLGDSGLLQETQYF

j_gene: TRBJ1-4
v_gene: TRBV7-2
CDR3aa: CASRKGGEEKLFF

j_gene: TRBJ2-5
v_gene: TRBV29-1
CDR3aa: CSVGQVQETQYF

j_gene: TRBJ2-1
v_gene: TRBV6-2/TRBV6-3
CDR3aa: CASSPGGEPPGEQFF

j_gene: TRBJ2-7
v_gene: TRBV7-9
CDR3aa: CASSLAGGQGSEQYF

j_gene: TRBJ2-5
v_gene: TRBV24-1
CDR3aa: CATSENPGRRGRETQYF

j_gene: TRBJ1-6
v_gene: TRBV7-9
CDR3aa: CASSPDSFNSPLHF

j_gene: TRBJ2-7
v_gene: TRBV27
CDR3aa: CASSQPLKGGYEQYF

j_gene: TRBJ2-1
v_gene: TRBV30
CDR3aa: CAWSSGQGVDEQFF

j_gene: TRBJ2-5
v_gene: TRBV20-1
CDR3aa: CSVGEVLRGETQYF

j_gene: TRBJ2-1
v_gene: TRBV13
CDR3aa: CASSTGPSEGNEQFF

j_gene: TRBJ2-7
v_gene: TRBV18
CDR3aa: CASSPPTTGPPYEQYF

j_gene: TRBJ2-2
v_gene: TRBV4-2
CDR3aa: CASSDPGTNTGELFF